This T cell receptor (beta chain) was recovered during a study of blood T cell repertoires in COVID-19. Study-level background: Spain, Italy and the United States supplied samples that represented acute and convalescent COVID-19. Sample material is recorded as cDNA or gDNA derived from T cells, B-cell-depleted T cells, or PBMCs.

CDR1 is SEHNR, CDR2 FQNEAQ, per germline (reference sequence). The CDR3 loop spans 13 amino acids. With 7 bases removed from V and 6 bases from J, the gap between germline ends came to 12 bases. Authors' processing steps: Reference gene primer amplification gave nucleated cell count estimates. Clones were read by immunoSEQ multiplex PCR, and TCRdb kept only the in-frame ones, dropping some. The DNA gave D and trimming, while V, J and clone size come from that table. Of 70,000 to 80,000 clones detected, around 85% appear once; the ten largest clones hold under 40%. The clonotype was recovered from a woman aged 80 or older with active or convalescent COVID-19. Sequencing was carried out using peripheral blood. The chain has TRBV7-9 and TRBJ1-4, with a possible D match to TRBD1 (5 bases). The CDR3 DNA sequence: TGTGCCAGCAAGGGGTCCGTGCATGAAAAACTGTTTTTT. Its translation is CASKGSVHEKLFF.